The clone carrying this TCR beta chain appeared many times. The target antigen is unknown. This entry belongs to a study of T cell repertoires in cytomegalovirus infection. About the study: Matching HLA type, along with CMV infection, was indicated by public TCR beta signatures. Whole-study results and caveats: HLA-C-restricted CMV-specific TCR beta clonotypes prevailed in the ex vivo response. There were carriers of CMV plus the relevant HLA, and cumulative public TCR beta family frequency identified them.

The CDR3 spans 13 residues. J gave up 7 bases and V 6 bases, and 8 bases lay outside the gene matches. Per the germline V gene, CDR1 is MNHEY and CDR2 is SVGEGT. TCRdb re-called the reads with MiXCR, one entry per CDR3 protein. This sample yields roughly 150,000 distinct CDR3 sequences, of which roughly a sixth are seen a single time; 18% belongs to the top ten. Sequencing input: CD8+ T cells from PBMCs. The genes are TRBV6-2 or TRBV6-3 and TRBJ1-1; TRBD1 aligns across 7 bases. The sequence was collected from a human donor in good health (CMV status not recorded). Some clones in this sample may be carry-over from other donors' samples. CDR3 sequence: CASSPGDSYEAFF. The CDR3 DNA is TGTGCCAGCAGCCCCGGGGACAGCTATGAAGCTTTCTTT.